These 6 T cell receptor beta chains share one sample of origin, sequenced in a study of response to subunit inactivated influenza vaccine. Using its own MiXCR run on the RT-PCR reads, TCRdb lists one record per CDR3 protein. The table includes around 650,000 distinct CDR3 sequences, 15% to 18% detected once. The material was PBMCs from blood, obtained about 12 days after vaccination. All receptors derive from a man aged 50 or older who received an inactivated influenza vaccine.

This clonotype showed up just a few times. V gene TRBV12-3 or TRBV12-4 combines with J gene TRBJ2-2; D uncertain. The CDR3 sequence is 14 residues long. Trimming pared 5 bases from V and 4 bases from J, leaving 11 bases between. This chain's CDR3 is CASSTGFFTGELFF. CDR3 DNA: TGTGCCAGCAGTACCGGGTTTTTCACCGGGGAGCTGTTTTTT.

This clonotype has only a few counts. The chain has TRBV10-3 and TRBJ2-5; TRBD1 aligns across 7 bases. The CDR3 has 13 amino acids. Germline-derived CDR1 and CDR2 are ENHRY and SYGVKD. With V trimmed by 6 bases and J by 4 bases, 5 bases remained unmatched. The chain's CDR3 is CAIRKTGLETQYF. The CDR3 region has the DNA TGTGCCATCAGAAAGACAGGGTTAGAGACCCAGTACTTC.

This chain joins TRBV7-6 and TRBJ1-6; a possible D gene is TRBD1 (5 bases). CDR1 and CDR2 (germline): SGHVS, FNYEAQ. V lost 5 bases and J lost 9, with 17 bases in between. There are 15 residues in the CDR3. CDR3 nucleotides: TGTGCCAGCAGCAGAGGACGGGAGGGGAGTTCACCCCTCCACTTT. Its translation: CASSRGREGSSPLHF.

The chain employs TRBV4-1 and TRBJ1-1; D perhaps matches TRBD1 (5 bases). Trimming stripped 4 bases from V and 5 bases from J, with 17 bases between. CDR1 and CDR2 from the germline V gene are MGHRA and YSYEKL. The CDR3 extends over 15 amino acids. CDR3 loop: CASSLDTGVWTEAFF. CDR3 DNA sequence: TGCGCCAGCAGCCTAGACACGGGGGTCTGGACTGAAGCTTTCTTT.

This clonotype was recorded a few times. CDR3 in DNA: TGTGCCAGCTCACCACCGGCACAGTGGGAGCTGTTTTTT. Residues: CASSPPAQWELFF. This chain links TRBV18 with TRBJ2-2, with D unclear. The V gene lost 0 bases and the J gene lost 9 bases, with 8 bases spanning the gap. The length of the CDR3 is 13 residues. Germline V CDR1 and CDR2: KGHSH, LQKENI.

The chain has TRBV5-1 and TRBJ2-2, with 10 bases matching TRBD2. Germline CDR1 and CDR2: SGHRS and YFSETQ. V lost 0 bases, J lost 0 bases, and 2 bases stayed unmatched. The CDR3 loop spans 17 amino acids. This chain's CDR3 is CASSLDLAGANTGELFF. The CDR3 DNA sequence: TGCGCCAGCAGCTTGGATCTAGCGGGGGCGAACACCGGGGAGCTGTTTTTT.